A single sample gave rise to the 9 T cell receptor beta chains below, sequenced in a study of blood T cell repertoires in COVID-19. The method was immunoSEQ multiplex PCR; TCRdb's version includes in-frame clones alone and lacks a portion of them. The table lists about 48,000 clones, over 65% of them singletons. Sequencing was performed on peripheral blood. Source of these receptors: a woman between 55 and 75 years old with acute or convalescent COVID-19.

This CDR3 is CATSRDPRTGGYGYTF. CDR3 DNA: TGTGCCACCAGCAGAGATCCCCGGACAGGGGGCTATGGCTACACCTTC. The V call is TRBV15, the J call TRBJ1-2; 10 bases are shared with TRBD1. Germline loops: CDR1 LNHNV, CDR2 YYDKDF (reference sequence). This CDR3 contains 16 residues. The J segment lost 4 bases and the V segment lost 0 bases, leaving 5 bases of the junction unmatched.

V gene TRBV2 combines with J gene TRBJ2-5, with D tentatively TRBD1 (5 bases). V lost 7 bases to trimming and J lost 4 bases, with 13 bases between them. In germline, CDR1 is SNHLY, CDR2 FYNNEI. This CDR3 is built from 13 residues. The CDR3 nucleotides read TGTGCCAGCACCCGCAGGGTTGGAGAGACCCAGTACTTC. Its translation: CASTRRVGETQYF.

In its sample, this clone was seen once. The chain links TRBV6-5 to TRBJ1-6; 7 bases map to TRBD1. CDR3 size: 12 residues. The germline V gene encodes CDR1 MNHEY and CDR2 SVGAGI. Trimming cost V 7 bases and J 9 bases; bases outside gene matches: 3. The CDR3 DNA reads TGTGCCAGCAAAACAGGGGCTTCACCCCTCCACTTT. Encoded protein: CASKTGASPLHF.

The count of this clone is one. The rearrangement joins TRBV28 to TRBJ1-1; D remains ambiguous. Deletions cut 2 bases from V and 4 bases from J, with 11 bases between. The CDR3 loop spans 14 amino acids. In germline, CDR1 is MDHEN, CDR2 SYDVKM. The CDR3 sequence: CASSLPRLRTEAFF. CDR3 coding DNA: TGTGCCAGCAGTTTACCCCGACTGCGCACTGAAGCTTTCTTT.

This sequence joins TRBV5-1 and TRBJ2-7; D may be TRBD2 (6 bases). Germline-derived CDR1 and CDR2 are SGHRS and YFSETQ. This CDR3 spans 15 amino acids. With 2 bases removed from V and 2 bases from J, the gap between germline ends came to 14 bases. DNA of the CDR3: TGCGCCAGCAGCTTTGCCCAGGGAGGTCCCTACGAGCAGTACTTC. Its protein product is CASSFAQGGPYEQYF.

This clone was seen a single time. The rearrangement links TRBV19 to TRBJ1-1; no clear D gene. Germline assignment: CDR1 LNHDA and CDR2 SQIVND (reference sequence). V was pared by 4 bases and J by 1 base, with 7 bases between. The CDR3 is 13 residues long. This CDR3 is CASSKVANTEAFF. CDR3 in DNA: TGTGCCAGTAGTAAAGTGGCGAACACTGAAGCTTTCTTT. Drawing the rest from reference TRBV19 and TRBJ1-1, the complete variable domain is DGGITQSPKYLFRKEGQNVTLSCEQNLNHDAMYWYRQDPGQGLRLIYYSQIVNDFQKGDIAEGYSVSREKKESFPLTVTSAQKNPTAFYLCASSKVANTEAFFGQGTRLTVV.

V and J are TRBV2 and TRBJ2-1; D is perhaps TRBD2 (6 bases). Germline loops: CDR1 SNHLY, CDR2 FYNNEI. CDR3 length: 14 amino acids. The V end was cut by 5 bases, the J end by 2 bases, with 10 bases between. The CDR3 region has the DNA TGTGCCAGCAGTACCGGGACTCCCTACAATGAGCAGTTCTTC. Translated, it gives CASSTGTPYNEQFF.

The gene calls are TRBV11-1 and TRBJ2-7; perhaps TRBD2 as D (6 bases). Trimming shortened V by 4 bases and J by 6 bases, and 13 bases separated the two germline ends. Looked up from germline, CDR1 is SGHAT and CDR2 is FQDESV (reference sequence). The CDR3 covers 13 residues. The CDR3 DNA reads TGTGCCAGCAGCTCCCAAAGGGGAGGCGAGCAGTACTTC. This sequence encodes CASSSQRGGEQYF.

V usage is TRBV2 and J usage is TRBJ2-7, with a weak D call TRBD2 (5 bases). The CDR3 consists of 11 residues. Germline CDR1 is SNHLY and CDR2 is FYNNEI. The V and J ends lost 8 bases and 1 base respectively, with 6 bases between them. CDR3 amino acids: CASSGSYEQYF. Written as DNA, the CDR3 is TGTGCCAGCTCGGGGTCCTACGAGCAGTACTTC.